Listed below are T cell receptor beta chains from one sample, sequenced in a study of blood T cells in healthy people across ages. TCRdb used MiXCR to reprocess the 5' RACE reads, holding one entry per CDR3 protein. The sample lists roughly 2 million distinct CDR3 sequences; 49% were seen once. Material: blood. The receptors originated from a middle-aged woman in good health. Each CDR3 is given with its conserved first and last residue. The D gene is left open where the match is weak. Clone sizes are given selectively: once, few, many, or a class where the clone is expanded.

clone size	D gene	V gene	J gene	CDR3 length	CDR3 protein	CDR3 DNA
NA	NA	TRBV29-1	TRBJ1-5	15	CSVPGSFHSNQPQHF	TGCAGCGTACCCGGGTCGTTTCATAGTAATCAGCCCCAGCATTTT
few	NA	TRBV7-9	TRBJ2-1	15	CASSYGDSWGNEQFF	TGTGCCAGCAGCTACGGGGACTCATGGGGCAATGAGCAGTTCTTC
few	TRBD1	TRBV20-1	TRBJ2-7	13	CSANAGGSYEQYF	TGCAGTGCTAACGCAGGGGGATCCTACGAGCAGTACTTC
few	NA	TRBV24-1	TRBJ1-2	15	CATSDTGRGNYGYTF	TGTGCCACCAGTGATACAGGGCGAGGGAACTATGGCTACACCTTC
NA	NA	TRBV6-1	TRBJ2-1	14	CASSRKGSYNEQFF	TGTGCCAGCAGTAGGAAGGGCTCCTACAATGAGCAGTTCTTC
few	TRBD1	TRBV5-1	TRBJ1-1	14	CASSLSGTEAEAFF	TGCGCCAGCAGCTTGTCCGGGACAGAAGCCGAAGCTTTCTTT
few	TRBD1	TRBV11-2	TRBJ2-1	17	CASIGTGPRGSYNEQFF	TGTGCCAGCATCGGGACAGGCCCCCGGGGCTCCTACAATGAGCAGTTCTTC
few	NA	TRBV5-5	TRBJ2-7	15	CASSFAGHGTYEQYF	TGTGCCAGCAGCTTTGCCGGACATGGGACCTACGAGCAGTACTTC
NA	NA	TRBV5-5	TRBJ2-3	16	CASLPLMSFRTDTQYF	TGTGCCAGCCTCCCGCTTATGAGTTTTCGCACAGATACGCAGTATTTT
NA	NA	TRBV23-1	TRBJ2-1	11	CASRIYYEQFF	TGCGCCAGCAGAATATACTACGAGCAGTTCTTC
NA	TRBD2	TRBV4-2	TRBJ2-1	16	CASSQRGGTSRNEQFF	TGTGCCAGCAGCCAAAGAGGGGGGACTAGCAGGAATGAGCAGTTCTTC
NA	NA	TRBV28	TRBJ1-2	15	CASSSTSTGNYGYTF	TGTGCCAGCAGTTCCACGTCAACAGGGAACTATGGCTACACCTTC
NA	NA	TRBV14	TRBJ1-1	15	CASCWDISECTEAFF	TGTGCCAGTTGTTGGGATATATCGGAGTGCACTGAAGCTTTCTTT
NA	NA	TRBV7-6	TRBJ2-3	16	CASSLVAGAGTDTQYF	TGTGCCAGCAGCTTAGTCGCGGGGGCTGGCACAGATACGCAGTATTTT
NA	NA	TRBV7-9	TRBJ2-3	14	CASSSPTNRVTQYF	TGTGCCAGCAGCTCGCCGACCAACAGGGTTACGCAGTATTTT
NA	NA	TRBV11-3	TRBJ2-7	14	CASSRGSEGSEQYF	TGTGCCAGCAGCCGAGGCTCAGAAGGGAGCGAGCAGTACTTC
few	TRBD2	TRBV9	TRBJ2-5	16	CASSVALAGVQETQYF	TGTGCCAGCAGCGTAGCCCTAGCGGGGGTCCAAGAGACCCAGTACTTC
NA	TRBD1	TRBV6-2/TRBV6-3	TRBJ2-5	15	CASSYRGQGTETQYF	TGTGCCAGCAGTTACAGGGGACAGGGTACAGAGACCCAGTACTTC
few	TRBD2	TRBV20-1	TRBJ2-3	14	CSGTGAGNTDTQYF	TGCAGTGGTACCGGAGCGGGGAACACAGATACGCAGTATTTT
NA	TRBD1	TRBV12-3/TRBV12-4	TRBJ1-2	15	CASTHLGTGPYGYTF	TGTGCCAGCACCCACCTCGGGACAGGGCCCTATGGCTACACCTTC
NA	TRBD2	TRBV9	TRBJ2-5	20	CASSGARGLAGGRRGETQYF	TGTGCCAGCAGCGGAGCCCGGGGACTAGCGGGGGGAAGACGAGGAGAGACCCAGTACTTC
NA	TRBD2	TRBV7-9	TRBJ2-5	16	CASTSSGGASEETQYF	TGTGCCAGCACGTCTAGCGGGGGGGCTTCGGAAGAGACCCAGTACTTC
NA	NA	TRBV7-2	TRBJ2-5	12	CASSTVSGTRYF	TGTGCCAGCAGCACCGTATCCGGGACCCGGTACTTC
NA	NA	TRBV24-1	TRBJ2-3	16	CATSDLGDDSTDTQYF	TGTGCCACCAGTGATTTAGGGGACGATAGCACAGATACGCAGTATTTT
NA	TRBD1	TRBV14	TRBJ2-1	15	CASSLLDRGDNEQFF	TGTGCCAGCAGCCTCCTCGACAGGGGCGACAATGAGCAGTTCTTC
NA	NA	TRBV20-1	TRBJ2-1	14	CSARDLDENNEQFF	TGCAGTGCTAGAGACCTGGACGAGAACAATGAGCAGTTCTTC
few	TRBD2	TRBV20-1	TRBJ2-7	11	CSAGRSFEQYF	TGCAGTGCCGGGAGGTCTTTCGAGCAGTACTTC
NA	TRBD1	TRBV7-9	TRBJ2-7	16	CVSSLIQGASSYEQYF	TGTGTCAGCAGCTTGATTCAGGGGGCCAGCTCCTACGAGCAGTACTTC
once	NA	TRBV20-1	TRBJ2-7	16	CSASGAPGHIIDEQYF	TGCAGTGCTAGCGGTGCGCCGGGACACATTATCGATGAGCAGTACTTC
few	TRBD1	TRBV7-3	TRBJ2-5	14	CASSVTGMGETQYF	TGTGCCAGCAGCGTGACAGGGATGGGCGAGACCCAGTACTTC
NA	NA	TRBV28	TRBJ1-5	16	CASRGLFDRSNQPQHF	TGTGCCAGCAGGGGGTTATTTGACAGGTCCAATCAGCCCCAGCATTTT
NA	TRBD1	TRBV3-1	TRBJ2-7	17	CASSQGGGRYTAYEQYF	TGTGCCAGCAGCCAAGGAGGGGGCAGGTACACTGCCTACGAGCAGTACTTC
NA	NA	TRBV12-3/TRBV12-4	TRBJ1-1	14	CASSLASRDTEAFF	TGTGCCAGCAGTTTAGCGTCCCGGGACACTGAAGCTTTCTTT